A single sample is the source of the 19 T cell receptor beta chains below, sequenced in a study of glioma-infiltrating T cells after dendritic cell vaccination. The table came from immunoSEQ multiplex PCR; TCRdb's copy has only in-frame clones and leaves some out. The sample holds tens of thousands of clones, around 85% seen once. The sample was blood, taken before dendritic cell vaccination. All receptors come from a human donor with glioblastoma.

The gene calls are TRBV6-1 and TRBJ2-5; 7 positions match TRBD2. The CDR3 consists of 13 residues. Germline lookup yields CDR1 MNHNS and CDR2 SASEGT. The ends lost 3 bases at V and 5 bases at J; junction bases unmatched: 3. The CDR3 region has the DNA TGTGCCAGCAGTGAGCTCGGGGGGGAGACCCAGTACTTC. Protein product: CASSELGGETQYF.

This chain links TRBV6-1 with TRBJ1-2; 7 positions match TRBD1. The CDR3 loop spans 12 amino acids. The trim removed 7 bases at V and 6 bases at J, leaving 5 bases unmatched. CDR1 and CDR2 (germline): MNHNS, SASEGT. In nucleotides, the CDR3 is TGTGCCAGCAACCCGACAGGGCATGGCTACACCTTC. This translates into CASNPTGHGYTF.

The V call is TRBV5-1, the J call TRBJ2-2; 10 positions match TRBD2. This CDR3 region has 15 residues. The V gene's germline CDR1 is SGHRS and CDR2 YFSETQ. V trimming: 4 bases; J trimming: 8 bases; junction bases outside the gene matches: 8. CDR3 DNA: TGCGCCAGCAGCCCTGGACTAGCGGCCCTGGGGGAGCTGTTTTTT. Its translation is CASSPGLAALGELFF. Using reference TRBV5-1 and TRBJ2-2 for the parts outside the CDR3, the full variable domain is KAGVTQTPRYLIKTRGQQVTLSCSPISGHRSVSWYQQTPGQGLQFLFEYFSETQRNKGNFPGRFSGRQFSNSRSEMNVSTLELGDSALYLCASSPGLAALGELFFGEGSRLTVL.

The V call is TRBV6-1, the J call TRBJ2-5; maybe TRBD1 (6 bases). Trimming removed 0 bases from V and 1 base from J, with 12 bases in between. The germline V gene has CDR1 MNHNS and CDR2 SASEGT. The length of the CDR3 is 16 residues. CDR3 sequence (DNA): TGTGCCAGCAGTGAAGCGGGCCAGGGGATCCAAGAGACCCAGTACTTC. Protein: CASSEAGQGIQETQYF.

The J gene is TRBJ2-3, the V gene TRBV5-8, with TRBD1 identical over 7 bases. Per germline, CDR1 SGHTS and CDR2 YDEGEE. This CDR3 is built from 14 residues. J lost 5 bases, V lost 4 bases, and 7 bases had no gene match. CDR3 residues: CASSRETGKDTQYF. DNA for the CDR3: TGTGCCAGCAGCCGAGAGACAGGGAAAGATACGCAGTATTTT. Variable domain in full (rest from reference TRBV5-8 and TRBJ2-3): EAGVTQSPTHLIKTRGQQATLRCSPISGHTSVYWYQQALGLGLQFLLWYDEGEERNRGNFPPRFSGRQFPNYSSELNVNALELEDSALYLCASSRETGKDTQYFGPGTRLTVL.

The chain joins TRBV7-9 to TRBJ2-3, with a possible D match to TRBD2 (5 bases). There are 15 residues in the CDR3. Germline CDR1 SEHNR, CDR2 FQNEAQ (reference sequence). The V gene lost 5 bases and the J gene lost 4 bases, with 16 bases spanning the gap. CDR3 sequence: CASSPRTGWADTQYF. The CDR3 coding sequence is TGTGCCAGCAGCCCCCGGACTGGTTGGGCAGATACGCAGTATTTT.

This clone has only a few counts. An end of the junction does not agree with germline; a read error may underlie this. The V call is TRBV4-3, the J call TRBJ1-2; unclear D gene. Germline V gene lookup returns CDR1 LGHNA and CDR2 YSLEER. The CDR3 loop spans 14 amino acids. CDR3 bases: TGCGCCAGCAGCGAAGAAATCACTAACTATGGCTACACCTTC. Its translation is CASSEEITNYGYTF.

The rearrangement uses TRBV4-1 and TRBJ2-1; D might be TRBD2 (6 bases). CDR1 and CDR2 from the germline V gene are MGHRA and YSYEKL. The germline V and J ends were trimmed by 3 bases and 3 bases, with 12 bases remaining between them. The CDR3 sequence is 15 residues long. The CDR3 sequence is CASSQSGEVYNEQFF. The CDR3 bases are TGCGCCAGCAGCCAGTCGGGAGAGGTCTACAATGAGCAGTTCTTC.

The CDR3 here is CASTTGEETQYF. The CDR3, as DNA: TGTGCCAGTACCACCGGGGAAGAGACCCAGTACTTC. This chain joins TRBV18 and TRBJ2-5, with D possibly TRBD2 on 5 matching bases. The CDR3 is 12 amino acids. CDR1 is KGHSH, CDR2 LQKENI, per germline. V lost 9 bases and J lost 3, with 11 bases in between.

This chain joins TRBV4-2 and TRBJ2-7; 9 bases agree with TRBD1. The length of the CDR3 is 15 residues. Germline-derived CDR1 and CDR2 are LGHNA and YNFKEQ. The ends lost 4 bases at V and 2 bases at J; junction bases unmatched: 6. The CDR3 DNA reads as TGTGCCAGCAGCCCCCAGACAGGGGGGACCTACGAGCAGTACTTC. The encoded protein is CASSPQTGGTYEQYF.

This chain links TRBV5-8 with TRBJ1-5; D perhaps matches TRBD1 (6 bases). The CDR3 extends over 17 amino acids. CDR1 is SGHTS, CDR2 YDEGEE, per germline. V shed 3 bases and J shed 3 bases, with 19 bases lying between them. CDR3 amino acids: CASSSFPGADVNQPQHF. The CDR3 bases are TGTGCCAGCAGCTCCTTTCCAGGGGCCGATGTCAATCAGCCCCAGCATTTT.

This chain links TRBV11-3 with TRBJ2-2; maybe TRBD1 (5 bases). The CDR3 is made up of 14 amino acids. Germline lookup yields CDR1 SGHNT and CDR2 YENEEA. The V end was cut by 0 bases, the J end by 8 bases, with 10 bases between. The CDR3, as DNA: TGTGCCAGCAGCTTAGAGCAGGGTGGAGGGGAGCTGTTTTTT. It codes for CASSLEQGGGELFF.

The chain is built from TRBV7-6 and TRBJ1-3, with TRBD1 identical over 8 bases. The CDR3 has 18 residues. The germline V gene has CDR1 SGHVS and CDR2 FNYEAQ. The V gene end was trimmed by 5 bases and the J gene end by 0 bases; junction bases not matched to a gene: 12. In DNA form, the CDR3 reads TGTGCCAGCAGCCCCTCTCCCGGACAGGGAAACTCTGGAAACACCATATATTTT. Its protein product is CASSPSPGQGNSGNTIYF.

The chain has TRBV6-5 and TRBJ2-2; TRBD1 matches at 7 bases. CDR1 and CDR2 (germline): MNHEY, SVGAGI. This CDR3 comprises 15 residues. Trimming at V came to 6 bases and at J to 1 base, leaving 5 bases not matched to a gene. CDR3 bases: TGTGCCAGCAGGGAGGACAGGAAGAACACCGGGGAGCTGTTTTTT. Its translation: CASREDRKNTGELFF.

The chain employs TRBV20-1 and TRBJ1-2; weak D call: TRBD1 (5 bases). The CDR3 extends over 10 amino acids. V was clipped by 7 bases and J by 7 bases, with 10 bases between them. Germline assignment: CDR1 DFQATT and CDR2 SNEGSKA (reference sequence). The CDR3 loop reads CSVGDSGYTF. CDR3 sequence (DNA): TGCAGTGTGGGGGACTCTGGCTACACCTTC.

The CDR3 loop reads CASSSVSYGYTF. For the CDR3, the DNA is TGTGCCAGCTCATCAGTGTCCTATGGCTACACCTTC. The chain couples TRBV18 to TRBJ1-2, with no clear D. The length of the CDR3 is 12 residues. V was pared by 5 bases and J by 4 bases, with 8 bases between. The germline V gene encodes CDR1 KGHSH and CDR2 LQKENI.

The chain couples TRBV7-9 to TRBJ2-7; D gene uncertain. Germline assignment: CDR1 SEHNR and CDR2 FQNEAQ (reference sequence). Trimming removed 1 base at V and 0 bases at J, with 7 bases between. The CDR3 is 14 amino acids. The CDR3 nucleotides read TGTGCCAGCAGCTTAGTACGGAGCTCCTACGAGCAGTACTTC. Its protein product is CASSLVRSSYEQYF.

The chain uses TRBV10-2 and TRBJ2-7; TRBD2 agrees at 9 bases. CDR1 and CDR2 from the germline V gene are WSHSY and SAAADI. The CDR3 consists of 14 residues. V lost 6 bases to trimming and J lost 5 bases; unmatched junction nucleotides: 8. CDR3 in amino acids: CASSGSGSINEQYF. CDR3 coding DNA: TGCGCCAGCAGCGGTAGCGGGAGTATCAACGAGCAGTACTTC.

V is TRBV18 and J is TRBJ1-2, with D maybe TRBD1 (5 bases). Trimming took 0 bases from V and 4 from J, leaving 15 bases between them. The length of the CDR3 is 16 residues. CDR1 and CDR2 (germline): KGHSH, LQKENI. In nucleotides, the CDR3 is TGTGCCAGCTCACCACCTTCCAGGGCCGGGCCCTATGGCTACACCTTC. Its protein product is CASSPPSRAGPYGYTF.